This TCR beta chain originates from a study of T-cell memory formation after mild COVID-19. A single record per CDR3 protein comes from TCRdb applying MiXCR to the 5' RACE reads. Of around 250,000 distinct CDR3 sequences listed, 16% were seen once; the top ten hold around a fifth. CDR3 size: 15 residues. V gave up 5 bases and J gave up 8 bases, with 19 bases separating them. Only a few counts were recorded for this clonotype. The antigen is unknown. Findings and caveats of the study: Contracting CD4+ clones sat mainly in CM and EM; CD8+ in EMRA. Balance between CD4 and CD8 was seen in clones contracting day 15 to 85, and a CD4+ lean was seen in later expanders.

This rearrangement joins TRBV12-3 or TRBV12-4 to TRBJ2-1; the D gene could be TRBD1 or TRBD2 (5 bases each). The clonotype comes from a man aged 18 to 30 who had mild COVID-19 (a few samples of this study predate the infection). Cell type and time point are not known. What was sequenced was PBMCs or a T cell subset sorted from them (not recorded which). The CDR3 reads CASSTPGPRLDEQFF. The DNA of the CDR3 is TGTGCCAGCAGTACGCCGGGACCCCGTCTAGATGAGCAGTTCTTC.